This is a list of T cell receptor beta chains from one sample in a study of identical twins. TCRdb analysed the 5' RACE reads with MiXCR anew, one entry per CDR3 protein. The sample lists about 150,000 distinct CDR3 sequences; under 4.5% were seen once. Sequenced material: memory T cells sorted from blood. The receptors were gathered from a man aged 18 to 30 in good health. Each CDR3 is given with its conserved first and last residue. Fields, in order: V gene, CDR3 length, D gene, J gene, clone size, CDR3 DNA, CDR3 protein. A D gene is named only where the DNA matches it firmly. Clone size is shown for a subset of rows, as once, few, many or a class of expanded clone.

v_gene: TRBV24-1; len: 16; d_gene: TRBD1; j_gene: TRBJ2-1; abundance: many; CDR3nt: TGTGCCACCAGTGATTTGAGCAGGGGGCGCAGAAATGAGCAGTTCTTC; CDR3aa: CATSDLSRGRRNEQFF
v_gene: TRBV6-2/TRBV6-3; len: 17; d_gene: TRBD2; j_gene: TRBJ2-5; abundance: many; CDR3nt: TGTGCCAGCAGTAGAGGGACTAGCGGGAGTTTTTCAGAGACCCAGTACTTC; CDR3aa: CASSRGTSGSFSETQYF
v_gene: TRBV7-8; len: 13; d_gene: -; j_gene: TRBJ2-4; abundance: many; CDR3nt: TGTGCCAGCAGCCCAGAGCAGGTCGACATTCAGTACTTC; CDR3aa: CASSPEQVDIQYF
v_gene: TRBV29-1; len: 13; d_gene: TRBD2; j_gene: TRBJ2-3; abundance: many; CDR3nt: TGCAGCGTCGTGGGAGGGCCGGTGGATACGCAGTATTTT; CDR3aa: CSVVGGPVDTQYF
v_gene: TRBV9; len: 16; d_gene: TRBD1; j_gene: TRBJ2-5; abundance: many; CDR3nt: TGTGCCAGCAGCGCCCGAGACAGGGCTAACCAAGAGACCCAGTACTTC; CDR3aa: CASSARDRANQETQYF
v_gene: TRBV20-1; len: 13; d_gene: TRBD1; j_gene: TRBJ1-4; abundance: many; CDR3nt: TGCAGTGCTCAACAGGGGGCCGAGGAAAAACTGTTTTTT; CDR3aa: CSAQQGAEEKLFF
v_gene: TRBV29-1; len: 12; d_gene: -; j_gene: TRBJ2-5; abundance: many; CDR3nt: TGCAGCGTTGAGAGGGGTGGGGAGACCCAGTACTTC; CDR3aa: CSVERGGETQYF
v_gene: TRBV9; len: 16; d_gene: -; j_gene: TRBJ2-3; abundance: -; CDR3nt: TGTGCCAGCAGCGTTTATGGGACTGGCAACGCAGATACGCAGTATTTT; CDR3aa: CASSVYGTGNADTQYF
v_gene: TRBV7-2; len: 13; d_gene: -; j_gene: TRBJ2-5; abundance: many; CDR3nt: TGTGCCAGCAGCTTAGGTACAGCGGAGACCCAGTACTTC; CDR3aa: CASSLGTAETQYF
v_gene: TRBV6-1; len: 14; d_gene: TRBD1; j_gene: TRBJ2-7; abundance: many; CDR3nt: TGTGCCAGTCAAAGGGGGCCGGGGAGATACGAGCAGTACTTC; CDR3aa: CASQRGPGRYEQYF
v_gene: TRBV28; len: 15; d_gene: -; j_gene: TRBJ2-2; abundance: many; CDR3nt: TGTGCCAGCACGGGCGCACCCCCGAGCACCGGGGAGCTGTTTTTT; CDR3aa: CASTGAPPSTGELFF
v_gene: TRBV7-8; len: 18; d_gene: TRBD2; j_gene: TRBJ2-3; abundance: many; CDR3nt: TGTGCCAGCAGATTAGGGAAAACTAGCGGGAGTGGCGCAGATACGCAGTATTTT; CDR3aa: CASRLGKTSGSGADTQYF
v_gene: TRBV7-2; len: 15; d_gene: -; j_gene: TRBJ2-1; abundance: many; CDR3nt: TGTGCCAGCAGCATAGCGGAGGCCCCAAACAATGAGCAGTTCTTC; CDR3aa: CASSIAEAPNNEQFF
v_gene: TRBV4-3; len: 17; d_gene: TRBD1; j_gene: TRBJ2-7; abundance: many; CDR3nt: TGCGCCAGCAGCCTAGAGCCCCCGGGACAGGGTGCACCCGAGCAGTACTTC; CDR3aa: CASSLEPPGQGAPEQYF
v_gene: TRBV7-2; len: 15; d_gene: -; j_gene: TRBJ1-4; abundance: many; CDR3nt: TGTGCCAGCAGCTTGGGACATTTGCCTAATGAAAAACTGTTTTTT; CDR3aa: CASSLGHLPNEKLFF
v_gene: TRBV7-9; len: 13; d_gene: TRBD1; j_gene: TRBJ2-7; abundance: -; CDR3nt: TGTGCCAGCAGCTCCGGGACAGGGCACGAGCAGTACTTC; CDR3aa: CASSSGTGHEQYF
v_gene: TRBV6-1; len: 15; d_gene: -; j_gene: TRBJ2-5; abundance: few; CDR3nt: TGTGCCAGCAGTGAAGGTCCCGGTTTGAAGGGGACCCAGTACTTC; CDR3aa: CASSEGPGLKGTQYF
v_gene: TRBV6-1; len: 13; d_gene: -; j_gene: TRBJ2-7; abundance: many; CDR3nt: TGTGCCAGCTCGAAGGGCAGATCCTACGAGCAGTACTTC; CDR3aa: CASSKGRSYEQYF
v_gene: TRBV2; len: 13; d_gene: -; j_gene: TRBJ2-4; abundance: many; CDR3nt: TGTGCCGGGGGCGTCGGCGCCAAAAACATTCAGTACTTC; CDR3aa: CAGGVGAKNIQYF
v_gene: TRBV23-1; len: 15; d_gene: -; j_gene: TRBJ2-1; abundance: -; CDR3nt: TGCGCCAGCAGTCATTGGACTTCGACCCCTGATGAGCAGTTCTTC; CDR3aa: CASSHWTSTPDEQFF
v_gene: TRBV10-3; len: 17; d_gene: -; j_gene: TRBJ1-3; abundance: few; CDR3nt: TGTGCCATCAGTGAGGGCCTGGGCCGGAACTCTGGAAACACCATATATTTT; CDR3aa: CAISEGLGRNSGNTIYF
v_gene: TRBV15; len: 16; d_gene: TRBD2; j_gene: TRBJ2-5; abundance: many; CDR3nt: TGTGCCACCAGCAGAGGAGGTGGGGGGGGACAAGAGACCCAGTACTTC; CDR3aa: CATSRGGGGGQETQYF
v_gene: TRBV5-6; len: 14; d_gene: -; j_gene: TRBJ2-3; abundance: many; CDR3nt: TGTGCCAGCAGCTTTGTCGAGACCCGAGATACGCAGTATTTT; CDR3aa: CASSFVETRDTQYF
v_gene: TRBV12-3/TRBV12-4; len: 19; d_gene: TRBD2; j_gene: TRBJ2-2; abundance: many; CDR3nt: TGTGCCAGCAGTCGTGTGACTAGCGGGAGGGCCGGGAACACCGGGGAGCTGTTTTTT; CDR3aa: CASSRVTSGRAGNTGELFF
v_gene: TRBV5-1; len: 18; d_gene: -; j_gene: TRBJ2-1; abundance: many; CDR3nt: TGCGCCAGCAGCTTGGGGCCGCCCCTTGGCGGGATCGACAATGAGCAGTTCTTC; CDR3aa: CASSLGPPLGGIDNEQFF
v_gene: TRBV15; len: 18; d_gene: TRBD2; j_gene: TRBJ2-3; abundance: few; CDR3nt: TGTGCCACCAGCGAGGGGGTAGCGGGAGGGCCTGGCACAGATACGCAGTATTTT; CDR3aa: CATSEGVAGGPGTDTQYF
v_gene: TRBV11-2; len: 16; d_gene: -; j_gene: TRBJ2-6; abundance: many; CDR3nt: TGTGCCAGCAGCTTAGGAAGTCTCTGGGTTGGCAACGTCCTGACTTTC; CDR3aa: CASSLGSLWVGNVLTF
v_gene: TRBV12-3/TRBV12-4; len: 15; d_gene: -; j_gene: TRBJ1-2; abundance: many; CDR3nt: TGTGCCAGCAGTCCCGAGGGGGGGCGCGGCTATGGCTACACCTTC; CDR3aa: CASSPEGGRGYGYTF
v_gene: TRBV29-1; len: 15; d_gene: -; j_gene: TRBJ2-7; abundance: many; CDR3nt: TGCAGCGTTGATGTGGTGCAGGGCACTGGTGGCGAGCAGTACTTC; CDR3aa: CSVDVVQGTGGEQYF
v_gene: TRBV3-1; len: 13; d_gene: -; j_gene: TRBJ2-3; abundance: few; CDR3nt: TGTGCCAGCAGCCGAGCGGGCACAGATACGCAGTATTTT; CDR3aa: CASSRAGTDTQYF
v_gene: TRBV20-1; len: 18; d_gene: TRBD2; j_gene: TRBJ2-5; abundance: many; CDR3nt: TGCAGTGCTAGGGGGGGGACTAGCGGGAGGGTAAGGGAAGAGACCCAGTACTTC; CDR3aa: CSARGGTSGRVREETQYF
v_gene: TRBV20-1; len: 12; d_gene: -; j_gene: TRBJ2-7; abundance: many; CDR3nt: TGCAGTGCTAGTTTTGTAGCCTACGAGCAGTACTTC; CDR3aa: CSASFVAYEQYF
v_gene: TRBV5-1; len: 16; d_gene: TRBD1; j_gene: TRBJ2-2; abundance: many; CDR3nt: TGCGCCAGCAGCCCCGACAGGGTCGCGAACACCGGGGAGCTGTTTTTT; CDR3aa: CASSPDRVANTGELFF
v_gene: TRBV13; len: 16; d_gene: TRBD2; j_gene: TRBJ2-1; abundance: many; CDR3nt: TGTGCCAGCAGCCAAAAGTACGGGAGGGCCTACAATGAGCAGTTCTTC; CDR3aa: CASSQKYGRAYNEQFF
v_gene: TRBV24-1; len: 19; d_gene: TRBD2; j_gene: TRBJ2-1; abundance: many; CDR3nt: TGTGCCACCAGTGATTTGAGGGGTCGTGGGACTACCGCCTACAATGAGCAGTTCTTC; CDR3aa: CATSDLRGRGTTAYNEQFF
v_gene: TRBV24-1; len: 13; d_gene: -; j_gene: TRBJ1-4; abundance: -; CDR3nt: TGTGCCACCAGTGCATCTCTCCAGGGGAAACTGTTTTTT; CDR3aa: CATSASLQGKLFF
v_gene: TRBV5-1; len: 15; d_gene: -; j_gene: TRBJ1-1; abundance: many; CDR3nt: TGCGCCAGCAGATTCGATTCGGGGAGGAACACTGAAGCTTTCTTT; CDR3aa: CASRFDSGRNTEAFF
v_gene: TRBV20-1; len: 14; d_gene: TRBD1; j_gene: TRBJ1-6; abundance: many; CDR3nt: TGCAGTGCTAGCAGGGGGCAGAGTCGGTCACCCCTCCACTTT; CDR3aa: CSASRGQSRSPLHF
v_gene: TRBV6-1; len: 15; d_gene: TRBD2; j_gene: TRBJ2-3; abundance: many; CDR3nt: TGTGCCAGCAGTGGGATACTAGCGGGCCACGGGCCGAGGCTTTTT; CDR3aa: CASSGILAGHGPRLF
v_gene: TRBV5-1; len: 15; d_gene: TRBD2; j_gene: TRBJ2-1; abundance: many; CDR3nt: TGCGCCAGCAGCTCGGGACTAGCGGGTTTGAATGAGCAGTTCTTC; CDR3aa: CASSSGLAGLNEQFF